The rows below give T cell receptor beta chains drawn from one sample of a study of cytomegalovirus exposure and HLA in healthy donors. Here immunoSEQ multiplex PCR was the method, and the copy in TCRdb shows in-frame clones only, minus some. This sample carries over 90,000 clones, less than 85% of them seen once, and the ten largest clones take 2.6%. Material: PBMCs. All receptors come from a man aged 40-55 years in good health and CMV-seronegative. Both conserved end residues are part of each CDR3. Each record gives: D gene, J gene, V gene, clone size, CDR3 protein, CDR3 DNA. D genes are given only for firm matches. Only part of the rows carry a size: once, few, many, or a class if the clone is expanded.

d_call: -
j_call: TRBJ1-3
v_call: TRBV28
clone_size: -
cdr3_aa: CASTLAGHGNTIYF
cdr3_nt: TGTGCCAGCACCCTAGCGGGCCATGGAAACACCATATATTTT

d_call: TRBD1
j_call: TRBJ2-7
v_call: TRBV6-1
clone_size: -
cdr3_aa: CASSVWTGGPYEQYF
cdr3_nt: TGTGCCAGCAGTGTATGGACAGGGGGCCCCTACGAGCAGTACTTC

d_call: TRBD1
j_call: TRBJ1-1
v_call: TRBV7-2
clone_size: few
cdr3_aa: CASSWTRGQGNTEAFF
cdr3_nt: TGTGCCAGCAGCTGGACCCGGGGACAGGGGAACACTGAAGCTTTCTTT

d_call: -
j_call: TRBJ2-3
v_call: TRBV5-1
clone_size: -
cdr3_aa: CASSLGLALTDTQYF
cdr3_nt: TGCGCCAGCAGCTTGGGGCTAGCCCTCACAGATACGCAGTATTTT

d_call: TRBD1
j_call: TRBJ2-1
v_call: TRBV27
clone_size: -
cdr3_aa: CASSPRDRGGHEQFF
cdr3_nt: TGTGCCAGCAGTCCCCGGGACAGGGGGGGCCATGAGCAGTTCTTC

d_call: TRBD1
j_call: TRBJ1-1
v_call: TRBV2
clone_size: -
cdr3_aa: CASSERQGEPTTTEAFF
cdr3_nt: TGTGCCAGCAGTGAAAGGCAGGGGGAACCAACGACGACTGAAGCTTTCTTT

d_call: TRBD1
j_call: TRBJ2-7
v_call: TRBV5-1
clone_size: once
cdr3_aa: CASSRTGSEQYF
cdr3_nt: TGCGCCAGCAGCCGGACAGGGAGCGAGCAGTACTTC

d_call: -
j_call: TRBJ2-7
v_call: TRBV4-2
clone_size: -
cdr3_aa: CASSQDGQSPYEQYF
cdr3_nt: TGTGCCAGCAGCCAAGACGGACAGTCCCCCTACGAGCAGTACTTC

d_call: TRBD1
j_call: TRBJ1-4
v_call: TRBV30
clone_size: once
cdr3_aa: CACRGGQINEKLFF
cdr3_nt: TGTGCCTGCCGAGGGGGACAGATAAATGAAAAACTGTTTTTT

d_call: TRBD1
j_call: TRBJ2-1
v_call: TRBV5-6
clone_size: -
cdr3_aa: CASSSGTGSNEQFF
cdr3_nt: TGTGCCAGCAGCTCCGGGACAGGTTCCAATGAGCAGTTCTTC

d_call: TRBD1
j_call: TRBJ1-2
v_call: TRBV2
clone_size: -
cdr3_aa: CASRQGDGYTF
cdr3_nt: TGTGCCAGCAGACAGGGGGATGGCTACACCTTC

d_call: -
j_call: TRBJ2-7
v_call: TRBV7-6
clone_size: -
cdr3_aa: CASSSISYEQYF
cdr3_nt: TGTGCCAGCAGCTCCATCTCCTACGAGCAGTACTTC

d_call: TRBD2
j_call: TRBJ2-1
v_call: TRBV5-6
clone_size: -
cdr3_aa: CASSSPQSVGLARLF
cdr3_nt: TGTGCCAGCAGCTCCCCACAGTCGGTGGGACTAGCACGGCTCTTC

d_call: -
j_call: TRBJ1-1
v_call: TRBV11-3
clone_size: -
cdr3_aa: CASSLTPLVEAFF
cdr3_nt: TGTGCCAGCAGCTTAACACCCTTGGTTGAAGCTTTCTTT

d_call: TRBD2
j_call: TRBJ2-1
v_call: TRBV10-3
clone_size: -
cdr3_aa: CATELAGLNNEQFF
cdr3_nt: TGTGCCACCGAACTAGCGGGCCTTAACAATGAGCAGTTCTTC

d_call: -
j_call: TRBJ2-3
v_call: TRBV21-1
clone_size: -
cdr3_aa: CASSPRGQVSTDTQYF
cdr3_nt: TGTGCCAGCAGCCCTCGAGGACAGGTAAGCACAGATACGCAGTATTTT

d_call: TRBD2
j_call: TRBJ2-1
v_call: TRBV10-3
clone_size: -
cdr3_aa: CAISESLAGGPNEQFF
cdr3_nt: TGTGCCATCAGTGAGTCCCTAGCGGGGGGGCCCAATGAGCAGTTCTTC

d_call: TRBD2
j_call: TRBJ2-1
v_call: TRBV7-3
clone_size: -
cdr3_aa: CASSLAGGNNEQFF
cdr3_nt: TGTGCCAGCAGCCTAGCGGGGGGTAACAATGAGCAGTTCTTC

d_call: TRBD1
j_call: TRBJ2-1
v_call: TRBV9
clone_size: -
cdr3_aa: CASSVVTGGNEQFF
cdr3_nt: TGTGCCAGCAGCGTAGTGACAGGGGGCAATGAGCAGTTCTTC

d_call: -
j_call: TRBJ2-1
v_call: TRBV5-6
clone_size: -
cdr3_aa: CASSLGAGAGNEQFF
cdr3_nt: TGTGCCAGCAGCTTGGGAGCAGGGGCAGGGAATGAGCAGTTCTTC

d_call: TRBD1
j_call: TRBJ1-2
v_call: TRBV2
clone_size: -
cdr3_aa: CASRGGWGQVYGYTF
cdr3_nt: TGTGCCAGCAGGGGGGGATGGGGACAGGTCTATGGCTACACCTTC

d_call: -
j_call: TRBJ1-2
v_call: TRBV19
clone_size: -
cdr3_aa: CASSIGSSGYGYTF
cdr3_nt: TGTGCCAGTAGTATAGGATCGTCCGGTTATGGCTACACCTTC

d_call: -
j_call: TRBJ1-2
v_call: TRBV9
clone_size: few
cdr3_aa: CASSVEGRGRGYTF
cdr3_nt: TGTGCCAGCAGCGTAGAGGGCAGGGGAAGAGGCTACACCTTC

d_call: TRBD2
j_call: TRBJ2-1
v_call: TRBV7-9
clone_size: -
cdr3_aa: CASSPRKGLAGDNEQFF
cdr3_nt: TGTGCCAGCAGCCCCAGGAAGGGACTAGCGGGGGACAATGAGCAGTTCTTC

d_call: TRBD2
j_call: TRBJ2-3
v_call: TRBV5-4
clone_size: once
cdr3_aa: CASSSDRDYSTDTQYF
cdr3_nt: TGTGCCAGCAGCTCCGACCGGGACTACAGCACAGATACGCAGTATTTT

d_call: -
j_call: TRBJ1-4
v_call: TRBV21-1
clone_size: -
cdr3_aa: CASSGSSTNEKLFF
cdr3_nt: TGTGCCAGCAGCGGCAGTTCAACTAATGAAAAACTGTTTTTT

d_call: -
j_call: TRBJ2-7
v_call: TRBV11-2
clone_size: -
cdr3_aa: CASSASWGPHEQYF
cdr3_nt: TGTGCCAGCAGCGCGAGTTGGGGCCCCCACGAGCAGTACTTC

d_call: TRBD1
j_call: TRBJ1-5
v_call: TRBV27
clone_size: -
cdr3_aa: CASRLQGWNQPQHF
cdr3_nt: TGTGCCAGCAGACTACAGGGGTGGAATCAGCCCCAGCATTTT

d_call: TRBD2
j_call: TRBJ2-7
v_call: TRBV6-5
clone_size: -
cdr3_aa: CASSWAGRAYEQYF
cdr3_nt: TGTGCCAGCAGTTGGGCAGGGAGGGCCTACGAGCAGTACTTC

d_call: TRBD1
j_call: TRBJ2-7
v_call: TRBV27
clone_size: -
cdr3_aa: CASSLSGGVKYEQYF
cdr3_nt: TGTGCCAGCAGTTTGTCAGGGGGCGTAAAGTACGAGCAGTACTTC

d_call: TRBD1
j_call: TRBJ2-7
v_call: TRBV10-3
clone_size: -
cdr3_aa: CAISADRKGSYEQYF
cdr3_nt: TGTGCCATCAGTGCGGACAGGAAAGGGTCCTACGAGCAGTACTTC

d_call: -
j_call: TRBJ2-4
v_call: TRBV5-4
clone_size: -
cdr3_aa: CASSLGGNLLAKNIQYF
cdr3_nt: TGTGCCAGCAGCTTGGGAGGGAACCTCCTAGCCAAAAACATTCAGTACTTC

d_call: -
j_call: TRBJ1-2
v_call: TRBV4-3
clone_size: -
cdr3_aa: CASSQDQGYGYTF
cdr3_nt: TGCGCCAGTAGCCAAGACCAGGGGTATGGCTACACCTTC

d_call: -
j_call: TRBJ2-3
v_call: TRBV9
clone_size: -
cdr3_aa: CASSVGVIRGDTQYF
cdr3_nt: TGTGCCAGCAGCGTAGGGGTGATAAGGGGTGATACGCAGTATTTT

d_call: TRBD1
j_call: TRBJ1-1
v_call: TRBV19
clone_size: -
cdr3_aa: CASSIGSGGALTEAFF
cdr3_nt: TGTGCCAGTAGTATAGGGTCAGGGGGCGCCCTAACTGAAGCTTTCTTT

d_call: -
j_call: TRBJ2-4
v_call: TRBV19
clone_size: -
cdr3_aa: CASSIVQGLGVKNIQYF
cdr3_nt: TGTGCCAGTAGTATAGTGCAGGGTTTGGGCGTCAAAAACATTCAGTACTTC

d_call: TRBD1
j_call: TRBJ1-2
v_call: TRBV5-1
clone_size: -
cdr3_aa: CASSFDNTGTVYGYTF
cdr3_nt: TGCGCCAGCAGCTTCGACAACACCGGGACAGTCTATGGCTACACCTTC

d_call: -
j_call: TRBJ2-1
v_call: TRBV6-5
clone_size: once
cdr3_aa: CASSLTLAGAKQFF
cdr3_nt: TGTGCCAGCAGTCTAACTCTTGCAGGGGCCAAACAGTTCTTC

d_call: -
j_call: TRBJ1-2
v_call: TRBV5-1
clone_size: -
cdr3_aa: CASSSGDNNYGYTF
cdr3_nt: TGCGCCAGCAGCTCAGGGGACAATAACTATGGCTACACCTTC

d_call: -
j_call: TRBJ2-1
v_call: TRBV7-2
clone_size: -
cdr3_aa: CASSFFGGMNVNEQFF
cdr3_nt: TGTGCCAGCAGCTTTTTTGGAGGTATGAATGTCAATGAGCAGTTCTTC

d_call: TRBD1
j_call: TRBJ1-5
v_call: TRBV9
clone_size: -
cdr3_aa: CASSAGTGNSNQPQHF
cdr3_nt: TGTGCCAGCAGCGCCGGGACAGGGAATAGCAATCAGCCCCAGCATTTT

d_call: TRBD2
j_call: TRBJ2-1
v_call: TRBV7-6
clone_size: -
cdr3_aa: CASSLAGGPGNEQFF
cdr3_nt: TGTGCCAGCAGTTTAGCGGGGGGGCCGGGGAATGAGCAGTTCTTC

d_call: TRBD1
j_call: TRBJ1-4
v_call: TRBV12-5
clone_size: -
cdr3_aa: CASGSRGQAVYEKLFF
cdr3_nt: TGTGCTAGTGGTTCGCGGGGACAGGCGGTTTATGAAAAACTGTTTTTT

d_call: TRBD2
j_call: TRBJ2-1
v_call: TRBV12-5
clone_size: -
cdr3_aa: CASGSQRGGPRNEQFF
cdr3_nt: TGTGCTAGTGGTTCCCAGCGGGGGGGACCCCGCAATGAGCAGTTCTTC

d_call: -
j_call: TRBJ2-2
v_call: TRBV27
clone_size: -
cdr3_aa: CASSFPSSTGELFF
cdr3_nt: TGTGCCAGCAGTTTTCCTAGTTCTACCGGGGAGCTGTTTTTT

d_call: -
j_call: TRBJ2-7
v_call: TRBV7-9
clone_size: -
cdr3_aa: CASSRLGGPDEQYF
cdr3_nt: TGTGCCAGCAGCCGCTTGGGGGGGCCGGACGAGCAGTACTTC

d_call: -
j_call: TRBJ2-2
v_call: TRBV7-2
clone_size: -
cdr3_aa: CASSLARSGELFF
cdr3_nt: TGTGCCAGCAGCTTAGCCCGGTCCGGGGAGCTGTTTTTT

d_call: -
j_call: TRBJ1-5
v_call: TRBV2
clone_size: -
cdr3_aa: CASTGLMDQPQHF
cdr3_nt: TGTGCCAGCACCGGACTCATGGATCAGCCCCAGCATTTT

d_call: TRBD1
j_call: TRBJ1-2
v_call: TRBV9
clone_size: -
cdr3_aa: CASSAGQGNYGYTF
cdr3_nt: TGTGCCAGCAGCGCCGGACAGGGGAACTATGGCTACACCTTC

d_call: TRBD2
j_call: TRBJ2-2
v_call: TRBV4-3
clone_size: -
cdr3_aa: CASSPSGGDTGELFF
cdr3_nt: TGCGCCAGCAGCCCGAGCGGGGGAGACACCGGGGAGCTGTTTTTT

d_call: -
j_call: TRBJ2-7
v_call: TRBV7-6
clone_size: -
cdr3_aa: CASSLADFEEQYF
cdr3_nt: TGTGCCAGCAGCTTAGCGGACTTTGAGGAGCAGTACTTC

d_call: -
j_call: TRBJ1-4
v_call: TRBV12-5
clone_size: -
cdr3_aa: CASGFLGGGEKLFF
cdr3_nt: TGTGCTAGTGGTTTTTTGGGGGGAGGTGAAAAACTGTTTTTT

d_call: TRBD1
j_call: TRBJ1-1
v_call: TRBV29-1
clone_size: -
cdr3_aa: CSVETGVNTEAFF
cdr3_nt: TGCAGCGTGGAGACAGGGGTGAACACTGAAGCTTTCTTT

d_call: -
j_call: TRBJ2-7
v_call: TRBV30
clone_size: once
cdr3_aa: CAWRSVYEQYF
cdr3_nt: TGTGCCTGGAGGTCCGTCTACGAGCAGTACTTC

d_call: TRBD2
j_call: TRBJ2-3
v_call: TRBV7-3
clone_size: few
cdr3_aa: CASSRRRGGSVDTQYF
cdr3_nt: TGTGCCAGCAGCCGGAGGCGGGGGGGGAGTGTTGATACGCAGTATTTT

d_call: -
j_call: TRBJ2-1
v_call: TRBV19
clone_size: -
cdr3_aa: CASSIEFFGYNEQFF
cdr3_nt: TGTGCCAGTAGTATAGAGTTTTTCGGCTACAATGAGCAGTTCTTC

d_call: -
j_call: TRBJ1-3
v_call: TRBV7-9
clone_size: -
cdr3_aa: CASSLQGRAGNTIYF
cdr3_nt: TGTGCCAGCAGCTTACAAGGGAGGGCTGGAAACACCATATATTTT

d_call: TRBD1
j_call: TRBJ1-5
v_call: TRBV5-1
clone_size: once
cdr3_aa: CASSPDRGGQPQHF
cdr3_nt: TGCGCCAGCAGCCCGGACAGGGGCGGTCAGCCCCAGCATTTT